Presented here are 2 T cell receptor beta chains from one specimen sequenced in a study of cytotoxic CD8 clonotypes in ibrutinib-treated CLL. Assay: immunoSEQ multiplex PCR; the TCRdb copy retains only in-frame clones and omits some. The sample yields about 160,000 clones, less than 85% seen once. The input for sequencing was PBMCs, taken after 24 months of ibrutinib treatment. These receptors came from a human donor with chronic lymphocytic leukemia.

V usage is TRBV18 and J usage is TRBJ2-3; 9 bases match TRBD2. Germline V gene sequence: CDR1 KGHSH, CDR2 LQKENI. This CDR3 is built from 19 residues. With V trimmed by 6 bases and J by 2 bases, 18 bases remained unmatched. The CDR3 protein is CASSPTAEGVAGATDTQYF. For the CDR3, the DNA is TGTGCCAGCTCGCCCACAGCGGAGGGGGTAGCGGGAGCCACAGATACGCAGTATTTT.

The chain links TRBV18 to TRBJ1-2; D is unresolved. The CDR3 totals 14 residues. The germline V and J ends were trimmed by 2 bases and 4 bases, with 11 bases remaining between them. Germline CDR1 reads KGHSH; CDR2 reads LQKENI. This CDR3 reads CASSPGPVGYGYTF. DNA of the CDR3: TGTGCCAGCTCACCAGGCCCCGTGGGCTATGGCTACACCTTC.